The entry below gives a single T cell receptor (beta chain) sequence along with its context. This record belongs to a study of shared clonotypes between healthy human individuals. Study context: Each donor had three CD4 naive, three CD4 memory, two CD8 naive and one CD8 memory plate.

Researchers partitioned CD4+ cells into CD45RA+ naive and CD45RA-negative memory subsets. Profiling relied on immunoSEQ multiplex PCR, and the TCRdb table lists in-frame clones only, not all of them. Of some 1 million clones listed, around 74% were seen once; the top ten hold approximately 1.5%. Germline CDR1 and CDR2: SNHLY and FYNNEI. The CDR3 is 13 residues long. With 6 bases clipped from V and 6 bases from J, the junction kept 6 bases outside the gene matches. V and J are TRBV2 and TRBJ2-7, with 9 positions matching TRBD2. The sequence derives from a man in his late teens or twenties in good health. Source material: memory CD4+ T cells sorted from blood. Described subset: CD45RA-negative fraction. The CDR3 region is CASRPAGGAEQYF. The DNA of the CDR3 is TGTGCCAGCAGACCAGCGGGAGGTGCCGAGCAGTACTTC.